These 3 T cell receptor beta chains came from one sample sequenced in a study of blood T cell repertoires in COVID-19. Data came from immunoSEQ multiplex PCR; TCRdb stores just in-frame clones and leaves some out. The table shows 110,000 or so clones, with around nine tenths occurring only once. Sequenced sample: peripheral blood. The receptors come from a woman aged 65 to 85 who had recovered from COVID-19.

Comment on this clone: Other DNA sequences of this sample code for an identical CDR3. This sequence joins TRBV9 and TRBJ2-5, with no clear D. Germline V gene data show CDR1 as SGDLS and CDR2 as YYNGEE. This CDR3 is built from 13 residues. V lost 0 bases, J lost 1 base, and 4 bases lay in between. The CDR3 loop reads CASSVGLQETQYF. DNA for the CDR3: TGTGCCAGCAGCGTAGGGCTCCAAGAGACCCAGTACTTC.

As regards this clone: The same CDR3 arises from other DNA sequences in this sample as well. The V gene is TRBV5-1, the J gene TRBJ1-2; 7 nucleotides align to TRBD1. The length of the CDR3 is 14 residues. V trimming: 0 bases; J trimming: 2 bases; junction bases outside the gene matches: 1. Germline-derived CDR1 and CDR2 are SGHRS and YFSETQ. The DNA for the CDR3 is TGCGCCAGCAGCTTGGACAGGGGAAACTATGGCTACACCTTC. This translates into CASSLDRGNYGYTF.

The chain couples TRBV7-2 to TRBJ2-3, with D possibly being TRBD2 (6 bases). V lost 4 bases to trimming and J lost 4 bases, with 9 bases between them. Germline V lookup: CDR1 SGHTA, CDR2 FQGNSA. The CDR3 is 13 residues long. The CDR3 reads CASSYGGADTQYF. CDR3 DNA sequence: TGTGCCAGCAGCTATGGCGGGGCAGATACGCAGTATTTT.